This T cell receptor (beta chain) originates from a study of T-cell memory formation after mild COVID-19. The CDR3 runs to 14 residues. Germline V gene data show CDR1 as SGHVS and CDR2 as FQNEAQ. The V end lost 3 bases, the J end lost 5 bases, and 13 bases lay between the germline ends. One entry per CDR3 protein, called by TCRdb with MiXCR from the 5' RACE reads. This sample has roughly 220,000 distinct CDR3 sequences; 9.5% occur once, and the top ten carry 3.5%. The genes are TRBV7-8 and TRBJ2-5; TRBD2 might be the D (5 bases). This receptor was taken from a man aged 18 to 30 who had mild COVID-19 (a few samples of this study predate the infection). Cell type and time point are not known. The sample taken for sequencing was PBMCs or a T cell subset sorted from them (not recorded which). CDR3 sequence (DNA): TGTGCCAGCAGCTTCTCCGGGGTTTTTGAGACCCAGTACTTC. Protein sequence: CASSFSGVFETQYF.